The next 19 T cell receptor beta chains were all read from a single sample in a study of cytomegalovirus exposure and HLA in healthy donors. The PCR had 60 Vbeta and 13 Jbeta primers. Method: immunoSEQ multiplex PCR; TCRdb's copy keeps in-frame clones and lacks some. The sample records around 140,000 clones, roughly 8.8% being singletons. Sequenced: PBMCs. These receptors all stem from a woman in her thirties or forties in good health and CMV-seropositive.

This clone was seen a few times. This sequence joins TRBV13 and TRBJ2-5; D may be TRBD2 (6 bases). The CDR3 has 15 amino acids. CDR1 and CDR2 from the germline V gene are PRHDT and FYEKMQ (reference sequence). V lost 4 bases to trimming and J lost 2 bases, with 14 bases between them. The CDR3 loop is CASSSTSGSQETQYF. The CDR3 nucleotides are TGTGCCAGCAGCTCCACCTCCGGGAGTCAAGAGACCCAGTACTTC.

This clone showed up just a few times. The chain combines TRBV7-8 with TRBJ2-7; 13 nucleotides match TRBD2. The V and J ends lost 5 bases and 3 bases, in that order; junction bases with no gene match: 4. The CDR3 covers 15 residues. CDR1 and CDR2 (germline): SGHVS, FQNEAQ. For the CDR3, the DNA is TGTGCCAGCAGCGTAAGACTAGCGGGGGGCTACGAGCAGTACTTC. Translated: CASSVRLAGGYEQYF.

This clone has more than one count but fewer than ten. The gene calls are TRBV2 and TRBJ2-1, with 10 bases identical to TRBD1. The CDR3 is 15 residues long. Germline assignment: CDR1 SNHLY and CDR2 FYNNEI. V gave up 8 bases and J gave up 7 bases; unmatched junction bases: 11. CDR3 residues: CASSPGTGVVNEQFF. In DNA form, the CDR3 reads TGTGCCAGCTCCCCGGGGACAGGGGTTGTGAATGAGCAGTTCTTC.

This clone was observed a few times. The chain links TRBV2 to TRBJ1-4; maybe TRBD1 (5 bases). CDR3 length: 14 residues. The ends were cut back, 6 bases at V and 0 bases at J, with 8 bases in the middle. Germline values: CDR1 SNHLY, CDR2 FYNNEI. The DNA of the CDR3 is TGTGCCAGCAGGCCGACAGCAACTAATGAAAAACTGTTTTTT. Amino acid sequence: CASRPTATNEKLFF.

The sample holds a few counts of this clone. A read error may account for a junction end that differs from germline. The rearrangement uses TRBV6-5 and TRBJ2-6, with 7 nucleotides matching TRBD2. The CDR3 is made up of 16 amino acids. Germline V gives CDR1 MNHEY, CDR2 SVGAGI. CDR3 protein: CASSYSGGSGANVLTF. As DNA, the CDR3 is TGTGCCAGCAGCTACTCGGGGGGCTCTGGGGCCAACGTCCTGACTTTC.

This clone was recorded a few times. This chain links TRBV5-6 with TRBJ2-3; the D is unclear. V was pared by 4 bases and J by 6 bases, with 15 bases between. This CDR3 contains 14 residues. CDR1 and CDR2 from the germline V gene are SGHDT and YYEEEE. CDR3: CASSPPQSWDTQYF. CDR3 DNA: TGTGCCAGCAGCCCCCCGCAGTCCTGGGATACGCAGTATTTT.

This clone occurred a few times. V usage is TRBV5-1 and J usage is TRBJ1-6, with D possibly being TRBD1 (6 bases). Germline CDR1 and CDR2: SGHRS and YFSETQ. There are 15 residues in the CDR3. Trimming stripped 4 bases from V and 4 bases from J, with 12 bases between. CDR3 residues: CASSPRTDYNSPLHF. CDR3 coding DNA: TGCGCCAGCAGCCCAAGGACAGATTATAATTCACCCCTCCACTTT.

This clone showed up just a few times. The rearrangement links TRBV25-1 to TRBJ2-1, with TRBD2 identical over 9 bases. The CDR3 contains 15 residues. V shed 3 bases, J shed 7 bases, and the junction held 7 bases outside the gene matches. Germline CDR1 reads MGHDK; CDR2 reads SYGVNS. The CDR3 DNA reads as TGTGCCAGCAGTGATGCGGGGGGGCCTTGGAATGAGCAGTTCTTC. Protein sequence: CASSDAGGPWNEQFF.

The sample holds a few counts of this clone. The J gene is TRBJ2-7, the V gene TRBV7-9; 7 nucleotides align to TRBD2. Looked up from germline, CDR1 is SEHNR and CDR2 is FQNEAQ (reference sequence). The trim removed 1 base at V and 3 bases at J, leaving 9 bases unmatched. This CDR3 contains 16 residues. The CDR3 coding sequence is TGTGCCAGCAGCTTAGAGGTGACTAGCAATCACTACGAGCAGTACTTC. As protein: CASSLEVTSNHYEQYF.

V gene TRBV27 combines with J gene TRBJ2-6; 9 bases agree with TRBD1. The germline gives CDR1 MNHEY, CDR2 SMNVEV (reference sequence). Trimming cost V 3 bases and J 2 bases; bases outside gene matches: 5. The CDR3 has 17 amino acids. CDR3 region: CASSFRTGDTGANVLTF. CDR3 coding DNA: TGTGCCAGCAGTTTCCGGACAGGGGATACTGGGGCCAACGTCCTGACTTTC.

The chain recombines TRBV6-5 with TRBJ1-1; TRBD1 might be the D (5 bases). Trimming took 7 bases from V and 3 from J, leaving 12 bases between them. Germline loops: CDR1 MNHEY, CDR2 SVGAGI. The CDR3 consists of 13 residues. The CDR3 DNA reads as TGTGCCAGCACCTTCGACAGCTACACTGAAGCTTTCTTT. It encodes CASTFDSYTEAFF.

In this sample, this clone is medium-sized (0.01 to 0.1%). The rearrangement uses TRBV5-4 and TRBJ1-3; 8 nucleotides match TRBD1. CDR3 length: 15 amino acids. The J segment lost 3 bases and the V segment lost 5 bases, leaving 7 bases of the junction unmatched. The germline V gene encodes CDR1 SGHNT and CDR2 YYREEE (reference sequence). The CDR3 nucleotides read TGTGCCAGCAGTCTTGACAGGGGCTTTGGAAACACCATATATTTT. It is translated as CASSLDRGFGNTIYF.

This clone has just a few counts. The CDR3 DNA reads as TGTGCCAGCAGTAAGGACAGAGATACGCAGTATTTT. Translated, it gives CASSKDRDTQYF. V and J are TRBV2 and TRBJ2-3, with D possibly being TRBD1 (6 bases). This CDR3 contains 12 residues. Germline loops: CDR1 SNHLY, CDR2 FYNNEI. V gave up 5 bases and J gave up 5 bases, with 8 bases separating them.

The CDR3: CASSLIGGAKNIQYF. CDR3 sequence (DNA): TGTGCCAGCAGCTTAATCGGGGGGGCCAAAAACATTCAGTACTTC. The J gene is TRBJ2-4, the V gene TRBV11-2, with TRBD2 identical over 7 bases. This CDR3 contains 15 residues. Losses at the gene ends were 2 bases for V and 1 base for J; bases not matched to a gene: 2. CDR1 is SGHAT and CDR2 is FQNNGV in the germline V gene.

A remark on this clone: The junction departs from the called germline gene at one end, perhaps through a read error. The CDR3 DNA reads TGTGCCAGTAGTGTAGACTCCCGCAATCAGCCCCAGCATTTT. It yields the protein CASSVDSRNQPQHF. This sequence joins TRBV19 and TRBJ1-5, with D unresolved. Germline V lookup: CDR1 LNHDA, CDR2 SQIVND (reference sequence). The CDR3 is 14 amino acids.

V usage is TRBV2 and J usage is TRBJ2-2; D might be TRBD2 (6 bases). V was clipped by 9 bases and J by 5 bases, with 13 bases between them. The germline V gene has CDR1 SNHLY and CDR2 FYNNEI. This CDR3 region has 13 residues. The CDR3 coding sequence is TGTGCCAGTGGGACTTATCAGACCGGGGAGCTGTTTTTT. This translates into CASGTYQTGELFF.

The rearrangement links TRBV5-1 to TRBJ2-5, with a weak D call TRBD2 (5 bases). Germline CDR1 is SGHRS and CDR2 is YFSETQ. V was cut by 0 bases and J by 5 bases, with 14 bases left in between. The CDR3 sequence is 15 residues long. The CDR3 DNA is TGCGCCAGCAGCTTGGTGGAGGCCGTCGGGGAGACCCAGTACTTC. Its protein product is CASSLVEAVGETQYF.

The V and J genes are TRBV6-1 and TRBJ1-5, with a tentative D call TRBD1 (6 bases). Looked up from germline, CDR1 is MNHNS and CDR2 is SASEGT. This CDR3 has 15 residues. Trimming took off 5 bases at V and 2 bases at J, with 13 bases between the two ends. The CDR3 nucleotides are TGTGCCAGCAGTAAACAGGGAGCGGGCAATCAGCCCCAGCATTTT. This encodes CASSKQGAGNQPQHF.

This clone has just a few counts. The same CDR3 arises from other DNA sequences in this sample as well. This chain links TRBV29-1 with TRBJ1-2, with TRBD1 matching over 10 bases. V lost 5 bases to trimming and J lost 4 bases; unmatched junction nucleotides: 1. The CDR3 is made up of 12 amino acids. CDR1 is SQVTM, CDR2 ANQGSEA, per germline. The CDR3 protein is CSVRTGGYGYTF. DNA for the CDR3: TGCAGCGTTCGGACAGGGGGCTATGGCTACACCTTC.